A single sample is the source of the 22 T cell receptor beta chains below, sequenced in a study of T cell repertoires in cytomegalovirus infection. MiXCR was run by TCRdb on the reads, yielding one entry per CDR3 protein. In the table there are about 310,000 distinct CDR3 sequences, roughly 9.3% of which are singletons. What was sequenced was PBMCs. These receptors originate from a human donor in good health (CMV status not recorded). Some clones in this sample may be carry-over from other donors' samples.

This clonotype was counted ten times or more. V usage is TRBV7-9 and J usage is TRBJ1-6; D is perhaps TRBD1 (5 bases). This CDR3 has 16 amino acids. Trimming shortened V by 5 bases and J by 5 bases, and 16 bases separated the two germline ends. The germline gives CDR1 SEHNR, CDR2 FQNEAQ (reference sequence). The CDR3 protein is CASSREKGRDNSPLHF. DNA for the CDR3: TGTGCCAGCAGCCGCGAGAAGGGCAGGGATAATTCACCCCTCCACTTT. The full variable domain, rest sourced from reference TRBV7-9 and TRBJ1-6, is DTGVSQNPRHKITKRGQNVTFRCDPISEHNRLYWYRQTLGQGPEFLTYFQNEAQLEKSRLLSDRFSAERPKGSFSTLEIQRTEQGDSAMYLCASSREKGRDNSPLHFGNGTRLTVT.

For the CDR3, the DNA is TGTGCCAGCACGTTCGGGGGGCGCGAGCAGTACTTC. Translating gives CASTFGGREQYF. The chain has TRBV2 and TRBJ2-7; maybe TRBD2 (7 bases). The CDR3 extends over 12 amino acids. Trimming shortened V by 7 bases and J by 6 bases, and 13 bases separated the two germline ends. Germline loops: CDR1 SNHLY, CDR2 FYNNEI.

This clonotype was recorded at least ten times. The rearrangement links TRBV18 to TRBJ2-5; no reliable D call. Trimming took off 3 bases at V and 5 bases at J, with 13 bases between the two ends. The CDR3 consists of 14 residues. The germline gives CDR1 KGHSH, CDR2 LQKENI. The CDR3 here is CASSPRQAFETQYF. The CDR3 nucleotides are TGTGCCAGCTCACCGAGGCAGGCTTTTGAGACCCAGTACTTC.

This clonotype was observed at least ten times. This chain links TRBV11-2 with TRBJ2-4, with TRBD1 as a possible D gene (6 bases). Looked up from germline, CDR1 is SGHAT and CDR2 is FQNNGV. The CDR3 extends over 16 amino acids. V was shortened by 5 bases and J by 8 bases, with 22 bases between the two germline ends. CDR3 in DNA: TGTGCCAGCAGCCGAGTTAGGGACACAACCTTGGACATTCAGTACTTC. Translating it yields CASSRVRDTTLDIQYF.

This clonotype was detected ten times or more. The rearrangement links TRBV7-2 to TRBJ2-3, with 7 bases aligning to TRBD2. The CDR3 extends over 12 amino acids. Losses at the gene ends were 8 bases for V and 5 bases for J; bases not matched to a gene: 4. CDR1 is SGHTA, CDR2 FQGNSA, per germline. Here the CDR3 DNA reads TGTGCCAGCGGAGCGGGGAGAGATACGCAGTATTTT. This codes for CASGAGRDTQYF.

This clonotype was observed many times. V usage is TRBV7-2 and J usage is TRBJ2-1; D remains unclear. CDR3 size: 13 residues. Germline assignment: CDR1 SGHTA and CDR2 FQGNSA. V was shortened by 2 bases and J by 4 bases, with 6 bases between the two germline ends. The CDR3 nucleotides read TGTGCCAGCAGCTTACCTCAATACAATGAGCAGTTCTTC. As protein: CASSLPQYNEQFF. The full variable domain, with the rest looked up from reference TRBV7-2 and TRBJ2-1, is GAGVSQSPSNKVTEKGKDVELRCDPISGHTALYWYRQSLGQGLEFLIYFQGNSAPDKSGLPSDRFSAERTGGSVSTLTIQRTQQEDSAVYLCASSLPQYNEQFFGPGTRLTVL.

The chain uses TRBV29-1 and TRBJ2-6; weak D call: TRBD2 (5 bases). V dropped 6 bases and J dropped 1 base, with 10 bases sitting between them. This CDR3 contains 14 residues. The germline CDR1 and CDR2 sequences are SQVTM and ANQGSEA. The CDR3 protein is CSVSSGSGANVLTF. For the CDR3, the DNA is TGCAGCGTGTCGTCGGGGTCTGGGGCCAACGTCCTGACTTTC. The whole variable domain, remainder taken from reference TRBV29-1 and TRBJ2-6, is SAVISQKPSRDICQRGTSLTIQCQVDSQVTMMFWYRQQPGQSLTLIATANQGSEATYESGFVIDKFPISRPNLTFSTLTVSNMSPEDSSIYLCSVSSGSGANVLTFGAGSRLTVL.

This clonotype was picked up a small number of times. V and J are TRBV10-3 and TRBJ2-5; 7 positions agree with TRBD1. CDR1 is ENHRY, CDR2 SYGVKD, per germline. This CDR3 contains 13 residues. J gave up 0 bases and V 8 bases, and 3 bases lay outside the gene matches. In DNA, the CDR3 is TGTGCCATCGGGGGACAGAACCAAGAGACCCAGTACTTC. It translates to CAIGGQNQETQYF.

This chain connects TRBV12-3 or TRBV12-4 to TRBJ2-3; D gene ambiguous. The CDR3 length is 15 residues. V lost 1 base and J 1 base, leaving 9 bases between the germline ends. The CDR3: CASSLGVGGTDTQYF. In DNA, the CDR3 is TGTGCCAGCAGTTTAGGCGTAGGAGGCACAGATACGCAGTATTTT.

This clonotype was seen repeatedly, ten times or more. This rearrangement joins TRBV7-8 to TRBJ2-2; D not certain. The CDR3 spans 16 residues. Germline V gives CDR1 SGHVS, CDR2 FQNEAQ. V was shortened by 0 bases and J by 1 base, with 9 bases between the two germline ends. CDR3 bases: TGTGCCAGCAGCTTAGCAAGTCCAGGGAACACCGGGGAGCTGTTTTTT. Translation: CASSLASPGNTGELFF.

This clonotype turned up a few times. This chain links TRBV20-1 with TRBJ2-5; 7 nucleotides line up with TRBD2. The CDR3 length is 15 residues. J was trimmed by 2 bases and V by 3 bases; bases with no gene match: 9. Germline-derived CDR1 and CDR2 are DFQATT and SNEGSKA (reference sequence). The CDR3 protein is CSARLQRGGQETQYF. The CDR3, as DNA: TGCAGTGCTAGGCTGCAGCGGGGTGGTCAAGAGACCCAGTACTTC.

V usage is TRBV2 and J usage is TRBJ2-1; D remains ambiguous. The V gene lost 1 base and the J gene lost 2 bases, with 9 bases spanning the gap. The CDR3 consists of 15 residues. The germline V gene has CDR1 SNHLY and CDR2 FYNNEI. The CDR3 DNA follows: TGTGCCAGCAGTGAAGGGTACATACCCTACAATGAGCAGTTCTTC. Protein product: CASSEGYIPYNEQFF.

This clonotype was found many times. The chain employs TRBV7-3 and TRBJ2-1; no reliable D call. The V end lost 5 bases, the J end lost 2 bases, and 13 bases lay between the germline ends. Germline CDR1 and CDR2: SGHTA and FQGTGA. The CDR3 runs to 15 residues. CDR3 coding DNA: TGTGCCAGCAGCCCGGGTGCAGCACCCTACAATGAGCAGTTCTTC. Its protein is CASSPGAAPYNEQFF. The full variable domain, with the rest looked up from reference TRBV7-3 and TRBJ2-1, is GAGVSQTPSNKVTEKGKYVELRCDPISGHTALYWYRQSLGQGPEFLIYFQGTGAADDSGLPNDRFFAVRPEGSVSTLKIQRTERGDSAVYLCASSPGAAPYNEQFFGPGTRLTVL.

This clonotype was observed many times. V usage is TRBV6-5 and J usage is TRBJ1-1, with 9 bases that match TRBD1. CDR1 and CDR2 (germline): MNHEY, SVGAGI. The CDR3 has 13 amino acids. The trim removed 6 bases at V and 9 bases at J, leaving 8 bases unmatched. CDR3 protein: CASSRQGGRQAFF. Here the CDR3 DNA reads TGTGCCAGCAGCAGACAGGGGGGAAGGCAAGCTTTCTTT.

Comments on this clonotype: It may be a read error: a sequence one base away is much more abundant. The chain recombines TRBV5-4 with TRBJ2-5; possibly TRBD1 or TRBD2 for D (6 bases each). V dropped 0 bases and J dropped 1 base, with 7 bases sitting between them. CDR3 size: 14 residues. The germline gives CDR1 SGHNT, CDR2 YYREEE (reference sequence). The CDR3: CASSLAGAQETQYF. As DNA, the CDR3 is TGTGCCAGCAGCTTGGCGGGGGCCCAAGAGACCCAGTACTTC.

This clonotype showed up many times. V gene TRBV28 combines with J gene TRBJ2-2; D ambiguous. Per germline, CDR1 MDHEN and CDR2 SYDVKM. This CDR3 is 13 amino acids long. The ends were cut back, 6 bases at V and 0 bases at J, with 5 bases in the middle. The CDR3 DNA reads TGTGCCAGCAGACAGCCGAACACCGGGGAGCTGTTTTTT. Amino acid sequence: CASRQPNTGELFF.

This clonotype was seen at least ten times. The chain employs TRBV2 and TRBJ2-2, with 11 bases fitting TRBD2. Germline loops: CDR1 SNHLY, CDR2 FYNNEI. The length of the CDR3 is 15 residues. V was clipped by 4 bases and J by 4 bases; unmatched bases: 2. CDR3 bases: TGTGCCAGCAGTGGACTAGCGGGGAGCACCGGGGAGCTGTTTTTT. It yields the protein CASSGLAGSTGELFF.

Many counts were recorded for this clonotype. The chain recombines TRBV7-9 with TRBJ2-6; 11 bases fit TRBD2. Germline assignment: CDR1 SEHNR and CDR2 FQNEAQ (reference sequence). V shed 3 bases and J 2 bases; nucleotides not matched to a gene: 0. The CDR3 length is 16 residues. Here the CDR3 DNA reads TGTGCCAGCAGCTTTAGCGGGGGGGCTGGGGCCAACGTCCTGACTTTC. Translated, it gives CASSFSGGAGANVLTF.

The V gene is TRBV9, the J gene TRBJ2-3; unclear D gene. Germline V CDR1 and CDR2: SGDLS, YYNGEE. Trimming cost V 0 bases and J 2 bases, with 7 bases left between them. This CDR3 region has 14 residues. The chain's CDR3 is CASSVVGYTDTQYF. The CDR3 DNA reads TGTGCCAGCAGCGTAGTGGGCTACACAGATACGCAGTATTTT. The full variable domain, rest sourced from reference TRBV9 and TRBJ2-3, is DSGVTQTPKHLITATGQRVTLRCSPRSGDLSVYWYQQSLDQGLQFLIQYYNGEERAKGNILERFSAQQFPDLHSELNLSSLELGDSALYFCASSVVGYTDTQYFGPGTRLTVL.

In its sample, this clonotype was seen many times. The CDR3: CASSPLGLAGVETQYF. Written as DNA, the CDR3 is TGTGCCAGCAGCCCGCTGGGACTAGCGGGGGTGGAGACCCAGTACTTC. The chain couples TRBV7-2 to TRBJ2-5, with 14 bases lining up with TRBD2. The germline V gene encodes CDR1 SGHTA and CDR2 FQGNSA. J lost 5 bases, V lost 5 bases, and 7 bases had no gene match. The CDR3 loop spans 16 amino acids.

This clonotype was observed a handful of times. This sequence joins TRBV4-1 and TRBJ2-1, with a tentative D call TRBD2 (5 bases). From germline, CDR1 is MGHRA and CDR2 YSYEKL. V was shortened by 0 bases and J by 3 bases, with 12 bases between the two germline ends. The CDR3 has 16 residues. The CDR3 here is CASSQDPGSRYNEQFF. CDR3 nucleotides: TGCGCCAGCAGCCAAGATCCGGGGAGCCGCTACAATGAGCAGTTCTTC.

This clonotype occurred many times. The CDR3 sequence: CASTLGGGRSEQFF. CDR3 nucleotides: TGTGCCAGCACCTTGGGCGGGGGGCGAAGTGAGCAGTTCTTC. The J gene is TRBJ2-1, the V gene TRBV28, with TRBD2 matching 8 bases. The V and J ends lost 7 bases and 9 bases, in that order; junction bases with no gene match: 11. The length of the CDR3 is 14 residues. CDR1 and CDR2 from the germline V gene are MDHEN and SYDVKM.